The 23 T cell receptor beta chains below come from one sample, sequenced in a study of blood T cell repertoires in COVID-19. Produced via immunoSEQ multiplex PCR; TCRdb's table is partial and in-frame only. The repertoire has about 230,000 clones, roughly 84% of them found once; the top ten carry roughly 7.4%. The sample was peripheral blood. These receptors came from a woman in her 50s with acute or convalescent COVID-19.

V is TRBV11-2 and J is TRBJ2-7, with D hard to call. Trimming stripped 0 bases from V and 2 bases from J, with 11 bases between. Per germline, CDR1 SGHAT and CDR2 FQNNGV. The CDR3 sequence is 15 residues long. The CDR3 region has the DNA TGTGCCAGCAGCTTAGATCCTGGTGGAGCCTACGAGCAGTACTTC. This codes for CASSLDPGGAYEQYF.

The chain recombines TRBV29-1 with TRBJ2-3; tentative D call: TRBD2 (5 bases). CDR3 length: 12 amino acids. V lost 3 bases and J lost 2, with 6 bases in between. Germline V gene data show CDR1 as SQVTM and CDR2 as ANQGSEA. The DNA for the CDR3 is TGCAGCGTTGAGGAGGACACAGATACGCAGTATTTT. Protein: CSVEEDTDTQYF.

This chain connects TRBV5-1 to TRBJ1-4; TRBD1 matches 10 bases. Trimming cost V 5 bases and J 8 bases; bases outside gene matches: 9. Per the germline V gene, CDR1 is SGHRS and CDR2 is YFSETQ. The CDR3 is 15 amino acids. The chain's CDR3 is CASSLRQGAKEKLFF. The CDR3 region has the DNA TGCGCCAGCAGTTTAAGACAGGGGGCGAAGGAAAAACTGTTTTTT. Using reference TRBV5-1 and TRBJ1-4 for the parts outside the CDR3, the full variable domain is KAGVTQTPRYLIKTRGQQVTLSCSPISGHRSVSWYQQTPGQGLQFLFEYFSETQRNKGNFPGRFSGRQFSNSRSEMNVSTLELGDSALYLCASSLRQGAKEKLFFGSGTQLSVL.

The gene calls are TRBV6-5 and TRBJ1-4; 7 nucleotides align to TRBD1. This CDR3 comprises 15 residues. Germline values: CDR1 MNHEY, CDR2 SVGAGI. Trimming took 6 bases from V and 3 from J; bases not matched to a gene: 7. CDR3 in amino acids: CASRIRDSPNEKLFF. The DNA of the CDR3 is TGTGCCAGCAGGATAAGGGACAGTCCTAATGAAAAACTGTTTTTT.

This chain joins TRBV9 and TRBJ2-3, with TRBD1 matching 10 bases. The CDR3 covers 16 residues. Germline values: CDR1 SGDLS, CDR2 YYNGEE. With V trimmed by 0 bases and J by 1 base, 2 bases remained unmatched. The CDR3 protein is CASSVAGTGGTDTQYF. In nucleotides, the CDR3 is TGTGCCAGCAGCGTAGCTGGGACAGGGGGCACAGATACGCAGTATTTT.

This sequence joins TRBV4-2 and TRBJ1-4; 9 positions agree with TRBD1. Germline CDR1 reads LGHNA; CDR2 reads YNFKEQ. V shed 1 base, J shed 5 bases, and the junction held 8 bases outside the gene matches. The CDR3 sequence is 17 residues long. As DNA, the CDR3 is TGTGCCAGCAGCCAAGCCGAGTCCGGGACAGGGAATGAAAAACTGTTTTTT. Translated, it gives CASSQAESGTGNEKLFF.

J is TRBJ2-7 and V is TRBV11-3; D may be TRBD2 (6 bases). This CDR3 has 13 residues. The germline CDR1 and CDR2 sequences are SGHNT and YENEEA. Trimming left V 5 bases short and J 3 bases short, with 11 bases between. CDR3: CASSPYGGYEQYF. CDR3 DNA: TGTGCCAGCAGCCCCTACGGGGGCTACGAGCAGTACTTC.

This clone has just one count. The chain uses TRBV28 and TRBJ1-3; D gene unclear. Trimming shortened V by 8 bases and J by 6 bases, and 23 bases separated the two germline ends. Germline V lookup: CDR1 MDHEN, CDR2 SYDVKM. This CDR3 is built from 16 residues. For the CDR3, the DNA is TGTGCCAGCGGACGATCGGGAACGCAGGAACAAAACACCATATATTTT. Translating gives CASGRSGTQEQNTIYF.

The rearrangement links TRBV27 to TRBJ1-5; D is undetermined. Germline CDR1 reads MNHEY; CDR2 reads SMNVEV (reference sequence). The CDR3 is 13 amino acids. V lost 7 bases and J 0 bases, leaving 7 bases between the germline ends. DNA for the CDR3: TGTGCCAGCAAGGAGCATAGCAATCAGCCCCAGCATTTT. This translates into CASKEHSNQPQHF.

The chain links TRBV5-4 to TRBJ2-1, with TRBD2 matching 13 bases. Unmatched junction bases numbered 1, after V lost 4 bases and J lost 6 bases. From germline, CDR1 is SGHNT and CDR2 YYREEE (reference sequence). The CDR3 loop spans 14 amino acids. The CDR3 region is CASSRTSGGNEQFF. In nucleotides, the CDR3 is TGTGCCAGCAGCCGGACTAGCGGGGGCAATGAGCAGTTCTTC.

V is TRBV18 and J is TRBJ2-3, with 7 nucleotides matching TRBD2. CDR3 size: 13 residues. Per the germline V gene, CDR1 is KGHSH and CDR2 is LQKENI. V dropped 6 bases and J dropped 4; count of bases not matched to a gene: 4. CDR3 nucleotides: TGTGCCAGCTCGAGACGGGGGGCAGATACGCAGTATTTT. Its protein is CASSRRGADTQYF.

The V call is TRBV28, the J call TRBJ2-7, with 11 nucleotides matching TRBD2. The V segment lost 2 bases and the J segment 2 bases; nucleotides outside the gene matches: 8. Germline V lookup: CDR1 MDHEN, CDR2 SYDVKM. The CDR3 runs to 17 residues. CDR3 region: CASSLSLAGGLAYEQYF. The CDR3 coding sequence is TGTGCCAGCAGTTTAAGCCTAGCGGGGGGCCTCGCCTACGAGCAGTACTTC.

This rearrangement joins TRBV7-2 to TRBJ1-3; D not certain. The CDR3 is 15 residues long. Trimming removed 0 bases at V and 1 base at J, with 7 bases between. Germline CDR1 SGHTA, CDR2 FQGNSA. The CDR3 protein is CASSLAHGSGNTIYF. CDR3 bases: TGTGCCAGCAGCTTAGCGCACGGGTCTGGAAACACCATATATTTT.

The gene calls are TRBV19 and TRBJ1-3; D unresolved. The CDR3 is 11 amino acids. The V end was cut by 7 bases, the J end by 8 bases, with 9 bases between. Germline V gene lookup returns CDR1 LNHDA and CDR2 SQIVND (reference sequence). The CDR3 is CASKRGDTIYF. The CDR3 DNA follows: TGTGCCAGTAAACGAGGAGACACCATATATTTT.

As for this clone: Other DNA sequences in this sample translate to the same CDR3. V usage is TRBV12-3 or TRBV12-4 and J usage is TRBJ2-7; no definite D call. Between the trimmed V and J ends, which lost 6 bases and 4 bases, there was a span of 7 bases. The CDR3 length is 11 residues. DNA of the CDR3: TGTGCCAGCAGCCCTAGTTACGAGCAGTACTTC. Protein sequence: CASSPSYEQYF.

In regard to this clone: A much larger clone differs from this one at a single base, so this may be a read error. The chain combines TRBV6-1 with TRBJ2-5; 11 nucleotides align to TRBD2. This CDR3 is built from 15 residues. Germline lookup yields CDR1 MNHNS and CDR2 SASEGT. The V and J ends lost 2 bases and 1 base, in that order; junction bases with no gene match: 0. Here the CDR3 reads CASSETSGGQETQYF. The CDR3 bases are TGTGCCAGCAGTGAAACTAGCGGGGGCCAAGAGACCCAGTACTTC.

The J gene is TRBJ2-1, the V gene TRBV19, with TRBD2 as a possible D gene (6 bases). The CDR3 extends over 14 amino acids. Germline lookup yields CDR1 LNHDA and CDR2 SQIVND (reference sequence). Trimming took 1 base from V and 7 from J, leaving 11 bases between them. The CDR3 loop is CASSIAEGGNEQFF. Here the CDR3 DNA reads TGTGCCAGTAGTATAGCTGAGGGAGGAAATGAGCAGTTCTTC.

This chain joins TRBV11-2 and TRBJ2-7; 8 bases map to TRBD1. Per germline, CDR1 SGHAT and CDR2 FQNNGV. This CDR3 contains 13 residues. J lost 4 bases, V lost 2 bases, and 1 base had no gene match. Here the CDR3 DNA reads TGTGCCAGCAGCTTACGACAGGGGTACGAGCAGTACTTC. This codes for CASSLRQGYEQYF. Combining the CDR3 with reference TRBV11-2 and TRBJ2-7 gives the whole variable domain EAGVAQSPRYKIIEKRQSVAFWCNPISGHATLYWYQQILGQGPKLLIQFQNNGVVDDSQLPKDRFSAERLKGVDSTLKIQPAKLEDSAVYLCASSLRQGYEQYFGPGTRLTVT.

This clone came up once. The chain carries TRBV6-5 and TRBJ1-1; maybe TRBD1 (6 bases). Trimming left V 7 bases short and J 4 bases short, with 16 bases between. Looked up from germline, CDR1 is MNHEY and CDR2 is SVGAGI. The length of the CDR3 is 14 residues. This CDR3 is CASTGAGDITEAFF. The CDR3 nucleotides read TGTGCCAGCACCGGGGCAGGGGATATCACTGAAGCTTTCTTT.

The V gene is TRBV6-5, the J gene TRBJ2-7, with D perhaps matching TRBD1 (5 bases). Germline V gives CDR1 MNHEY, CDR2 SVGAGI. The CDR3 has 13 amino acids. Trimming left V 5 bases short and J 3 bases short, with 11 bases between. The CDR3, as DNA: TGTGCCAGCAGTAGAACAGGTGACTACGAGCAGTACTTC. Its translation: CASSRTGDYEQYF.

This sequence joins TRBV10-3 and TRBJ2-5; TRBD2 is a possible D gene (6 bases). In germline, CDR1 is ENHRY, CDR2 SYGVKD. The CDR3 sequence is 15 residues long. V was clipped by 4 bases and J by 2 bases, with 14 bases between them. CDR3 residues: CAISAGRGSQETQYF. The CDR3 DNA is TGTGCCATCAGTGCCGGGCGGGGCTCTCAAGAGACCCAGTACTTC.

This clone was observed once. This sequence joins TRBV4-1 and TRBJ1-3; no reliable D call. Germline CDR1 MGHRA, CDR2 YSYEKL. Trimming stripped 3 bases from V and 3 bases from J, with 9 bases between. The CDR3 consists of 14 residues. The CDR3, as DNA: TGCGCCAGCAGCCAGCCTCACTTTGGAAACACCATATATTTT. Amino acids: CASSQPHFGNTIYF.

The CDR3 reads CASSMGGSHTEAFF. CDR3 nucleotide sequence: TGTGCCAGCAGCATGGGCGGGAGTCATACTGAAGCTTTCTTT. The J gene is TRBJ1-1, the V gene TRBV7-6; D ambiguous. This CDR3 region has 14 residues. CDR1 and CDR2 (germline): SGHVS, FNYEAQ. V was trimmed by 5 bases and J by 5 bases, leaving 15 bases between them.